A selection of T cell receptor beta chains follows, all from one sample in a study of T cell responses to AZD1222 COVID-19 vaccine. The method was immunoSEQ multiplex PCR; TCRdb's version includes in-frame clones alone and lacks a portion of them. The table shows roughly 100,000 clones, with 90% to 95% occurring only once. Source: peripheral blood, taken on day 0 of AZD1222 vaccination. The receptor set was obtained from an adult in good health. CDR3s include the opening cysteine and the closing phenylalanine or tryptophan. D genes are given only for firm matches. The size entry is marked missing in some rows and otherwise reads once, few, many or a size class.

D gene: .
clone size: .
V gene: TRBV5-1
J gene: TRBJ1-3
CDR3 DNA: TGCGCCCGCAGCACGGAGGGGGAGATGGGGGACCAAATATATTTT
CDR3 protein: CARSTEGEMGDQIYF

D gene: TRBD1
clone size: .
V gene: TRBV6-5
J gene: TRBJ1-5
CDR3 DNA: TGTGCCAGCAGCAGACAGGGGTCGCAGGGTCAGCCCCAGCATTTT
CDR3 protein: CASSRQGSQGQPQHF

D gene: .
clone size: .
V gene: TRBV14
J gene: TRBJ2-4
CDR3 DNA: TGTGCCAGCAGCCAAGATCCGGGAAGTCTCATCAAAAACATTCAGTACTTC
CDR3 protein: CASSQDPGSLIKNIQYF

D gene: .
clone size: .
V gene: TRBV7-5
J gene: TRBJ1-2
CDR3 DNA: TGTGCCAGACCCCCCCAGGGAACGATCTATGGCTACACCTTC
CDR3 protein: CARPPQGTIYGYTF

D gene: TRBD1
clone size: once
V gene: TRBV7-2
J gene: TRBJ2-6
CDR3 DNA: TGTGCCAGCAGCTTAGCGACAGGGTCTGGGGCCAACGTCCTGACTTTC
CDR3 protein: CASSLATGSGANVLTF

D gene: .
clone size: .
V gene: TRBV5-1
J gene: TRBJ1-4
CDR3 DNA: TGCGCCAGCAGCCCGGACAGCTGGAGTGAAAAACTGTTTTTT
CDR3 protein: CASSPDSWSEKLFF

D gene: TRBD1
clone size: .
V gene: TRBV29-1
J gene: TRBJ2-7
CDR3 DNA: TGCAGCGTTGCAGCTGGGACAGGGGCCGAGCAGTACTTC
CDR3 protein: CSVAAGTGAEQYF

D gene: TRBD2
clone size: .
V gene: TRBV7-2
J gene: TRBJ2-5
CDR3 DNA: TGTGCCAGCAGCTTAGTGGGGGGGAAAGAGACCCAGTACTTC
CDR3 protein: CASSLVGGKETQYF

D gene: .
clone size: once
V gene: TRBV6-5
J gene: TRBJ2-2
CDR3 DNA: TGTGCCAGCAGTTACGGGGGTAGCCACACCGGGGAGCTGTTTTTT
CDR3 protein: CASSYGGSHTGELFF

D gene: .
clone size: .
V gene: TRBV9
J gene: TRBJ1-2
CDR3 DNA: TGTGCCAGCAGCGTAGCGGGACAAATCTATGGCTACACCTTC
CDR3 protein: CASSVAGQIYGYTF

D gene: .
clone size: .
V gene: TRBV11-2
J gene: TRBJ2-1
CDR3 DNA: TGTGCCAGCAGCTTAGGCTCCACTAGGGGCGATGAGCAGTTCTTC
CDR3 protein: CASSLGSTRGDEQFF

D gene: .
clone size: .
V gene: TRBV5-1
J gene: TRBJ2-5
CDR3 DNA: TGCGCCAGCAGCTTGGCCGAGGGTTTCAAGACCCAGTACTTC
CDR3 protein: CASSLAEGFKTQYF

D gene: .
clone size: .
V gene: TRBV7-9
J gene: TRBJ2-6
CDR3 DNA: TGTGCCAGCAGCTTATCTGAATCTGGGGCCAACGTCCTGACTTTC
CDR3 protein: CASSLSESGANVLTF

D gene: .
clone size: .
V gene: TRBV6-5
J gene: TRBJ1-3
CDR3 DNA: TGTGCCAGCAGCGACGACAGATACTCTGGAAACACCATATATTTT
CDR3 protein: CASSDDRYSGNTIYF

D gene: .
clone size: .
V gene: TRBV30
J gene: TRBJ2-7
CDR3 DNA: TGTGCCTGGAGTGTAGGGGGGGCATCCTACGAGCAGTACTTC
CDR3 protein: CAWSVGGASYEQYF

D gene: .
clone size: .
V gene: TRBV15
J gene: TRBJ1-2
CDR3 DNA: TGTGCCACCAGCGGCTGGGTCCAGACTAACTATGGCTACACCTTC
CDR3 protein: CATSGWVQTNYGYTF

D gene: .
clone size: .
V gene: TRBV19
J gene: TRBJ1-1
CDR3 DNA: TGTGCCAGTAGTATAGGATTGGGCACTGAAGCTTTCTTT
CDR3 protein: CASSIGLGTEAFF

D gene: .
clone size: once
V gene: TRBV14
J gene: TRBJ2-7
CDR3 DNA: TGTGCCAGCAGCCAAGATGGAGGTTACTACGAGCAGTACTTC
CDR3 protein: CASSQDGGYYEQYF

D gene: TRBD1
clone size: .
V gene: TRBV19
J gene: TRBJ1-4
CDR3 DNA: TGTGCCAGTAGACCGAGACAGGGGAATGAAAAACTGTTTTTT
CDR3 protein: CASRPRQGNEKLFF

D gene: TRBD1
clone size: once
V gene: TRBV7-2
J gene: TRBJ1-1
CDR3 DNA: TGTGCCAGCAGCTTTCAGGGGGCAATTAACACTGAAGCTTTCTTT
CDR3 protein: CASSFQGAINTEAFF

D gene: TRBD1
clone size: .
V gene: TRBV4-2
J gene: TRBJ2-7
CDR3 DNA: TGTGCCAGCAGCCAGACAGGGGTTACCTACGAGCAGTACTTC
CDR3 protein: CASSQTGVTYEQYF

D gene: TRBD2
clone size: .
V gene: TRBV6-2/TRBV6-3
J gene: TRBJ2-7
CDR3 DNA: TGTGCCAGCAGCAGCAGCGGGAGGGCCAGTCGCGCCTACGAGCAGTACTTC
CDR3 protein: CASSSSGRASRAYEQYF

D gene: .
clone size: .
V gene: TRBV5-1
J gene: TRBJ2-1
CDR3 DNA: TGCGCCAGCAGCTTGGCCAGGGGGGATGAGCAGTTCTTC
CDR3 protein: CASSLARGDEQFF

D gene: .
clone size: once
V gene: TRBV4-2
J gene: TRBJ2-3
CDR3 DNA: TGTGCCAGCAGCCAAGCGGTTTGGGGAAGCACAGATACGCAGTATTTT
CDR3 protein: CASSQAVWGSTDTQYF

D gene: TRBD2
clone size: .
V gene: TRBV30
J gene: TRBJ2-1
CDR3 DNA: TGTGCCTGGAGTGTACCCCCACTAGCGGGTATATACAATGAGCAGTTCTTC
CDR3 protein: CAWSVPPLAGIYNEQFF

D gene: TRBD1
clone size: .
V gene: TRBV30
J gene: TRBJ1-1
CDR3 DNA: TGTGCCTGGAGTGAGGGGGCCTATAGGACTGAAGCTTTCTTT
CDR3 protein: CAWSEGAYRTEAFF

D gene: TRBD2
clone size: .
V gene: TRBV18
J gene: TRBJ2-7
CDR3 DNA: TGTGCCAGCTCCCCCAGGACTAGCGGGGTCTCCTACGAGCAGTACTTC
CDR3 protein: CASSPRTSGVSYEQYF

D gene: .
clone size: .
V gene: TRBV7-2
J gene: TRBJ1-2
CDR3 DNA: TGTGCCAGCAGCTTAGTCCGGGGAGCCAGTGGCTACACCTTC
CDR3 protein: CASSLVRGASGYTF

D gene: TRBD2
clone size: .
V gene: TRBV5-4
J gene: TRBJ2-3
CDR3 DNA: TGTGCCAGCAGCTTGGGGGGCGCGGGAGTCGGTACAGATACGCAGTATTTT
CDR3 protein: CASSLGGAGVGTDTQYF

D gene: .
clone size: .
V gene: TRBV9
J gene: TRBJ1-6
CDR3 DNA: TGTGCCAGCAACGCGGCAGGTGGCAGTTCACCCCTCCACTTT
CDR3 protein: CASNAAGGSSPLHF

D gene: .
clone size: .
V gene: TRBV3-1/TRBV3-2
J gene: TRBJ1-2
CDR3 DNA: TGTGCCAGCAGCCAATCAGACCCTCTTAGCCATGGCTACACCTTC
CDR3 protein: CASSQSDPLSHGYTF

D gene: .
clone size: .
V gene: TRBV24-1
J gene: TRBJ1-6
CDR3 DNA: TGTGCCACCAGTGATTTGACCACAGGGAGTTCACCCCTCCACTTT
CDR3 protein: CATSDLTTGSSPLHF

D gene: .
clone size: .
V gene: TRBV2
J gene: TRBJ1-2
CDR3 DNA: TGTGCCAGCACAGGGACCGCCTCTCGAGGCTACACCTTC
CDR3 protein: CASTGTASRGYTF

D gene: TRBD1
clone size: .
V gene: TRBV19
J gene: TRBJ1-1
CDR3 DNA: TGTGCCAGTAGCGCACAGGGGGCGCACACTGAAGCTTTCTTT
CDR3 protein: CASSAQGAHTEAFF

D gene: .
clone size: .
V gene: TRBV6-5
J gene: TRBJ2-7
CDR3 DNA: TGTGCCAGCAGTTACCGTCCAGGTACCTACGAGCAGTACTTC
CDR3 protein: CASSYRPGTYEQYF

D gene: .
clone size: .
V gene: TRBV19
J gene: TRBJ1-6
CDR3 DNA: TGTGCCAGTACCATGGATCGTTCGGGCGGGGAGAGGTCCCTCCACTTT
CDR3 protein: CASTMDRSGGERSLHF

D gene: .
clone size: few
V gene: TRBV6-5
J gene: TRBJ1-6
CDR3 DNA: TGTGCCTCTAGTGGGAGCTCCTATAATTCACCCCTCCACTTT
CDR3 protein: CASSGSSYNSPLHF

D gene: TRBD1
clone size: .
V gene: TRBV9
J gene: TRBJ2-1
CDR3 DNA: TGTGCCAGCAGCGTGGGACAGGACTCCTACAATGAGCAGTTCTTC
CDR3 protein: CASSVGQDSYNEQFF

D gene: .
clone size: .
V gene: TRBV7-7
J gene: TRBJ2-3
CDR3 DNA: TGTGCCAGCAGCCCTATCGGGGGCACCCCAGATACGCAGTATTTT
CDR3 protein: CASSPIGGTPDTQYF

D gene: .
clone size: .
V gene: TRBV5-1
J gene: TRBJ1-1
CDR3 DNA: TGCGCCAGCAGCTTGGATCCCCAGATGGGCTCGGGGAACACTGAAGCTTTCTTT
CDR3 protein: CASSLDPQMGSGNTEAFF

D gene: .
clone size: .
V gene: TRBV19
J gene: TRBJ1-2
CDR3 DNA: TGTGCCAGTATAGGGTCATCTGGCTACACCTTC
CDR3 protein: CASIGSSGYTF

D gene: .
clone size: .
V gene: TRBV11-3
J gene: TRBJ2-7
CDR3 DNA: TGTGCCAGCAGCAAGACAGGGAGGGGCTCCTACGAGCAGTACTTC
CDR3 protein: CASSKTGRGSYEQYF

D gene: TRBD1
clone size: once
V gene: TRBV4-1
J gene: TRBJ1-4
CDR3 DNA: TGCGCCAGCAGCCAAGTCGACAGGGCGGGGGAAAAACTGTTTTTT
CDR3 protein: CASSQVDRAGEKLFF

D gene: .
clone size: .
V gene: TRBV7-2
J gene: TRBJ2-5
CDR3 DNA: TGTGCCAGCAGCCCTGGTGGGCGGGGAGAGACCCAGTACTTC
CDR3 protein: CASSPGGRGETQYF

D gene: TRBD2
clone size: .
V gene: TRBV9
J gene: TRBJ2-3
CDR3 DNA: TGTGCCAGCAGCGCCCGGACTAGCTTAGTGGGAGATACGCAGTATTTT
CDR3 protein: CASSARTSLVGDTQYF

D gene: .
clone size: .
V gene: TRBV6-4
J gene: TRBJ1-1
CDR3 DNA: TGTGCCAGCAGTGAAACAGGGCAGTCTGAAGCTTTCTTT
CDR3 protein: CASSETGQSEAFF

D gene: TRBD1
clone size: .
V gene: TRBV3-1/TRBV3-2
J gene: TRBJ1-2
CDR3 DNA: TGTGCCAGCAGCCAAGTACCGGGACAGGGGGCGGGTGGCTACACCTTC
CDR3 protein: CASSQVPGQGAGGYTF

D gene: TRBD1
clone size: .
V gene: TRBV2
J gene: TRBJ2-7
CDR3 DNA: TGTGCCAGCAGCCAGGACAGGGCCTTCTCCCACGAGCAGTACTTC
CDR3 protein: CASSQDRAFSHEQYF

D gene: TRBD2
clone size: .
V gene: TRBV6-4
J gene: TRBJ2-3
CDR3 DNA: TGTGCCAGCAGTGAACAACCGGGACTATCCGGAGATACGCAGTATTTT
CDR3 protein: CASSEQPGLSGDTQYF

D gene: .
clone size: .
V gene: TRBV6-5
J gene: TRBJ1-6
CDR3 DNA: TGTGCCAGCAGTCGGGGGGGCCGGAATTCACCCCTCCACTTT
CDR3 protein: CASSRGGRNSPLHF

D gene: .
clone size: few
V gene: TRBV10-3
J gene: TRBJ2-3
CDR3 DNA: TGTGCCATCAGTGAGCCCACCGCGGGAAGGCCGCAGTATTTT
CDR3 protein: CAISEPTAGRPQYF